These T cell receptor beta chains were read from a single sample in a study of shared clonotypes between healthy human individuals. The method was immunoSEQ multiplex PCR; TCRdb's version includes in-frame clones alone and lacks a portion of them. The repertoire includes just over 2,000,000 clones, approximately 94% of them detected once, and roughly 1.1% sits in the top ten. Material: naive CD8+ T cells sorted from blood. Every receptor here comes from a man in his late teens or twenties in good health. CDR3s include the opening cysteine and the closing phenylalanine or tryptophan. A D gene is named only where the DNA matches it firmly. Clone size is stated in some rows and not others, as once, few, many or a class when expanded.

cdr3_nt	cdr3_aa	j_call	v_call	clone_size	d_call
TGCAGCGTTGAAGATCGGAAGGGGGTAGTCAACGAGCAGTACTTC	CSVEDRKGVVNEQYF	TRBJ2-7	TRBV29-1	NA	NA
TGCGCCAGCAGCCAAGATAGACAGGGCCTCTATGGCTACACCTTC	CASSQDRQGLYGYTF	TRBJ1-2	TRBV4-3	NA	TRBD1
TGTGCCAGCAGCTTAAAGGCTAGCGGTTTGGTCTACGAGCAGTACTTC	CASSLKASGLVYEQYF	TRBJ2-7	TRBV7-9	once	TRBD2
TGTGCCAGCAGACCTGCGGGAGGAGATACGCAGTATTTT	CASRPAGGDTQYF	TRBJ2-3	TRBV2	NA	TRBD2
TGTGCCAGCAGCTTAGGTCGCGGGCGAGATACGCAGTATTTT	CASSLGRGRDTQYF	TRBJ2-3	TRBV13	NA	NA
TGTGCCAGCAGCCTTCGAGACAGCTCCTATAATTCACCCCTCCACTTT	CASSLRDSSYNSPLHF	TRBJ1-6	TRBV7-3	NA	NA
TGTGCCAGCAGCTTCGGTGGGACTCTCGACTACGAGCAGTACTTC	CASSFGGTLDYEQYF	TRBJ2-7	TRBV5-6	NA	NA
TGTGCCAGCAGCCAAGTAGTAGGGCGGGAGGAGGTCACAGATACGCAGTATTTT	CASSQVVGREEVTDTQYF	TRBJ2-3	TRBV7-2	once	TRBD2
TGCGCCAGCAGCCACTCCAAAGGGGGCACTCAGCCCCAGCATTTT	CASSHSKGGTQPQHF	TRBJ1-5	TRBV4-3	NA	TRBD1
TGTGCCAGCAGCCACACCCCCGACAGGGCGCCTTCCTACGAGCAGTACTTC	CASSHTPDRAPSYEQYF	TRBJ2-7	TRBV7-9	NA	TRBD1
TGCGCCAGCAGCCGGCTAGCGGGGGAGAACACCGGGGAGCTGTTTTTT	CASSRLAGENTGELFF	TRBJ2-2	TRBV4-3	NA	TRBD2
TGCAGCGCCTACGGGACAGTGAACACCGGGGAGCTGTTTTTT	CSAYGTVNTGELFF	TRBJ2-2	TRBV29-1	NA	TRBD1
TGTGCCAGCCACCGGCGGGACGACCCCTACGAGCAGTACTTC	CASHRRDDPYEQYF	TRBJ2-7	TRBV5-4	NA	NA
TGTGCCTGGAGCCAGGGCGCGAGCGAGCAGTACTTC	CAWSQGASEQYF	TRBJ2-7	TRBV30	NA	NA
TGTGCCAGCAGTTACTCTACAGCTGAAGCTTTCTTT	CASSYSTAEAFF	TRBJ1-1	TRBV6-6	NA	NA
TGTGCCAGCAGCCTCAGTGACAACGAGCAGTACTTC	CASSLSDNEQYF	TRBJ2-7	TRBV13	NA	NA
TGTGCCAGCAGTTTTGAAAGGAGCTACTACGAGCAGTACTTC	CASSFERSYYEQYF	TRBJ2-7	TRBV27	once	NA
TGTGCCAGCAGTGACCTACCGGGCCTCGGGCAGCCCCAGCATTTT	CASSDLPGLGQPQHF	TRBJ1-5	TRBV6-4	NA	NA
TGTGCCAGCAGCGACGGACTAGCGTTGTTGGTCGAGCAGTACTTC	CASSDGLALLVEQYF	TRBJ2-7	TRBV7-9	NA	TRBD2
TGTGCCAGCAGCCTTGAATGGGGTTACGAGCAGTACTTC	CASSLEWGYEQYF	TRBJ2-7	TRBV27	NA	NA
TGTGCCAGCAGCTTACAAAAAAGAACTGGGGTTGGAGGCTACACCTTC	CASSLQKRTGVGGYTF	TRBJ1-2	TRBV7-6	once	NA
TGTGCCCTATACCGTTTCTCTGGAAACACCATATATTTT	CALYRFSGNTIYF	TRBJ1-3	TRBV30	NA	NA
TGTGCCAGCAGCCAAGGAGCGGGGTCGGGAGATACGCAGTATTTT	CASSQGAGSGDTQYF	TRBJ2-3	TRBV9	NA	TRBD2
TGTGCTAGCAGCTTCGGGGATGGCACCGGGGAGCTGTTTTTT	CASSFGDGTGELFF	TRBJ2-2	TRBV7-7	NA	NA
TGTGCCAGCAGCTTTGCTCTAGCGGCTACCTACGAGCAGTACTTC	CASSFALAATYEQYF	TRBJ2-7	TRBV5-6	NA	TRBD2
TGTGCCAGCAGCCCTAGTGACTACAATGAGCAGTTCTTC	CASSPSDYNEQFF	TRBJ2-1	TRBV9	NA	NA